The 23 T cell receptor beta chains below were found in one sample sequenced in a study of blood T cell repertoires in COVID-19 (dated by TCRdb to the early 2020s). Libraries were constructed by the immunoSEQ multiplex PCR assay. What TCRdb holds here is the immuneACCESS table cut down to in-frame rearrangements. Part of the clones is not present; checked against another copy, under half of the missing clones reflect an unresolved V gene, and the others are unexplained. Across this sample there are roughly 99,000 clones, with 80% seen only once. The ten top clones hold 4.3% of the sample. The sequencing input was peripheral blood. Receptor source: a man in his 70s with acute or convalescent COVID-19.

This clone was recorded only once. The V call is TRBV6-5, the J call TRBJ2-2, with no clear D. The V gene lost 3 bases and the J gene lost 5 bases, with 7 bases spanning the gap. Germline CDR1 MNHEY, CDR2 SVGAGI. CDR3 length: 13 amino acids. The CDR3 reads CASSYVPTGELFF. In DNA, the CDR3 is TGTGCCAGCAGTTATGTCCCGACCGGGGAGCTGTTTTTT.

The rearrangement joins TRBV11-1 to TRBJ2-1, with D tentatively TRBD1 (5 bases). The CDR3 covers 15 residues. V was shortened by 0 bases and J by 8 bases, with 14 bases between the two germline ends. Germline CDR1 reads SGHAT; CDR2 reads FQDESV (reference sequence). The CDR3 loop is CASSLASRERHEQFF. In nucleotides, the CDR3 is TGTGCCAGCAGCTTAGCATCCAGGGAACGCCATGAGCAGTTCTTC.

This sequence joins TRBV18 and TRBJ2-5; D remains unclear. The CDR3 totals 14 residues. V lost 2 bases, J lost 2 bases, and 9 bases lay in between. Germline V lookup: CDR1 KGHSH, CDR2 LQKENI. CDR3 protein: CASSPRRSQETQYF. For the CDR3, the DNA is TGTGCCAGCTCACCAAGGCGGTCACAAGAGACCCAGTACTTC. Using reference TRBV18 and TRBJ2-5 for the parts outside the CDR3, the full variable domain is NAGVMQNPRHLVRRRGQEARLRCSPMKGHSHVYWYRQLPEEGLKFMVYLQKENIIDESGMPKERFSAEFPKEGPSILRIQQVVRGDSAAYFCASSPRRSQETQYFGPGTRLLVL.

This clone showed up just once. The CDR3 here is CASSPDRGFTEAFF. The CDR3 DNA follows: TGTGCCAGCAGCCCGGACAGGGGATTCACTGAAGCTTTCTTT. The chain employs TRBV11-2 and TRBJ1-1; TRBD1 agrees at 9 bases. This CDR3 is built from 14 residues. The trim removed 5 bases at V and 4 bases at J, leaving 5 bases unmatched. Germline CDR1 and CDR2: SGHAT and FQNNGV.

Turning to this clone: Within the sample, other DNA sequences also encode this same CDR3. The rearrangement joins TRBV3-1 (or the pseudogene TRBV3-2) to TRBJ1-1; 9 bases map to TRBD1. The germline gives CDR1 LGHDT, CDR2 YNNKEL (reference sequence). The CDR3 runs 14 residues. Trimming took 4 bases from V and 1 from J; bases not matched to a gene: 1. In DNA form, the CDR3 reads TGTGCCAGCAGCCCGGGACAGGGGAACACTGAAGCTTTCTTT. This gives the protein CASSPGQGNTEAFF.

This sequence joins TRBV27 and TRBJ2-7; the D gene is possibly TRBD1 (6 bases). Trimming pared 1 base from V and 3 bases from J, leaving 7 bases between. Germline CDR1 and CDR2: MNHEY and SMNVEV (reference sequence). There are 13 residues in the CDR3. Here the CDR3 DNA reads TGTGCCAGCAGTTTATTAGGGGGCTACGAGCAGTACTTC. This codes for CASSLLGGYEQYF.

This clone turned up a few times. The rearrangement joins TRBV6-5 to TRBJ1-3, with TRBD1 as a possible D gene (6 bases). CDR1 and CDR2 (germline): MNHEY, SVGAGI. This CDR3 is 14 amino acids long. V gave up 6 bases and J gave up 2 bases, with 11 bases separating them. The CDR3 reads CASRDRLTGNTIYF. The CDR3 DNA follows: TGTGCCAGCAGAGACAGGTTAACTGGAAACACCATATATTTT.

This clone was seen a single time. This chain uses TRBV5-4 with TRBJ2-1, with 7 bases lining up with TRBD2. The CDR3 covers 13 residues. CDR1 and CDR2 from the germline V gene are SGHNT and YYREEE (reference sequence). The junction had 3 bases not matched to a gene; V was cut back by 1 base and J by 8 bases. CDR3 residues: CASSLLREDEQFF. The DNA for the CDR3 is TGTGCCAGCAGCTTGCTACGGGAGGATGAGCAGTTCTTC. The full variable domain, rest sourced from reference TRBV5-4 and TRBJ2-1, is ETGVTQSPTHLIKTRGQQVTLRCSSQSGHNTVSWYQQALGQGPQFIFQYYREEENGRGNFPPRFSGLQFPNYSSELNVNALELDDSALYLCASSLLREDEQFFGPGTRLTVL.

This sequence joins TRBV5-1 and TRBJ1-1; D is unresolved. Germline V gene data show CDR1 as SGHRS and CDR2 as YFSETQ. The ends were cut back, 2 bases at V and 1 base at J, with 9 bases in the middle. The CDR3 extends over 14 amino acids. The CDR3 here is CASSLFSGNTEAFF. DNA of the CDR3: TGCGCCAGCAGCTTATTCTCGGGGAACACTGAAGCTTTCTTT.

The chain couples TRBV6-2 or TRBV6-3 to TRBJ1-2, with 7 bases fitting TRBD1. After removal of 2 bases from V and 6 bases from J, the junction contained 6 bases not matched to a gene. CDR3 length equals 14 residues. Looked up from germline, CDR1 is MNHEY and CDR2 is SVGEGT. The CDR3 DNA sequence: TGTGCCAGCAGTTACACGACAGGGATTGATGGCTACACCTTC. This translates into CASSYTTGIDGYTF.

V and J are TRBV6-6 and TRBJ1-2; no clear D. CDR1 and CDR2 (germline): MNHNY, SVGAGI (reference sequence). This CDR3 is built from 14 residues. V was trimmed by 2 bases and J by 4 bases, leaving 11 bases between them. CDR3 sequence (DNA): TGTGCCAGCAGTTACCCAAGGGAGTCCTATGGCTACACCTTC. This gives the protein CASSYPRESYGYTF.

The rearrangement joins TRBV3-1 (or the pseudogene TRBV3-2) to TRBJ1-1; D might be TRBD1 (6 bases). The V gene's germline CDR1 is LGHDT and CDR2 YNNKEL (reference sequence). V gave up 0 bases and J gave up 3 bases, with 17 bases separating them. The CDR3 totals 17 residues. CDR3 in amino acids: CASSQDPRGAGDTEAFF. The DNA for the CDR3 is TGTGCCAGCAGCCAAGACCCCCGGGGGGCGGGGGACACTGAAGCTTTCTTT.

CDR3: CASSFLEGANEKLFF. DNA of the CDR3: TGTGCCAGCAGCTTTCTGGAGGGGGCGAATGAAAAACTGTTTTTT. The chain joins TRBV7-8 to TRBJ1-4, with 7 bases matching TRBD1. This CDR3 has 15 residues. Germline loops: CDR1 SGHVS, CDR2 FQNEAQ. V was clipped by 3 bases and J by 5 bases; unmatched bases: 6.

This chain links TRBV27 with TRBJ1-1, with TRBD1 as a possible D gene (6 bases). V was clipped by 5 bases and J by 1 base, with 17 bases between them. The length of the CDR3 is 16 residues. Germline-derived CDR1 and CDR2 are MNHEY and SMNVEV (reference sequence). The CDR3 spells CASSAGGGGTNTEAFF. The DNA for the CDR3 is TGTGCCAGCAGTGCGGGGGGCGGGGGGACGAACACTGAAGCTTTCTTT.

This clone was seen more than once but under ten times. The chain carries TRBV7-2 and TRBJ1-2; D call uncertain. Germline V CDR1 and CDR2: SGHTA, FQGNSA. Trimming pared 0 bases from V and 5 bases from J, leaving 19 bases between. This CDR3 has 17 residues. CDR3 protein: CASSLARVHSARYGYTF. CDR3 in DNA: TGTGCCAGCAGCTTAGCGCGGGTACATAGTGCGCGGTATGGCTACACCTTC.

This rearrangement joins TRBV11-1 to TRBJ1-3; D unclear. V dropped 5 bases and J dropped 0 bases, with 14 bases sitting between them. Germline assignment: CDR1 SGHAT and CDR2 FQDESV (reference sequence). The length of the CDR3 is 16 residues. The DNA of the CDR3 is TGTGCCAGCAGCCCTCGGAAGGGAGTCTCTGGAAACACCATATATTTT. Its translation: CASSPRKGVSGNTIYF. Full variable domain (rest looked up from reference TRBV11-1 and TRBJ1-3): EAEVAQSPRYKITEKSQAVAFWCDPISGHATLYWYRQILGQGPELLVQFQDESVVDDSQLPKDRFSAERLKGVDSTLKIQPAELGDSAMYLCASSPRKGVSGNTIYFGEGSWLTVV.

The V gene is TRBV3-1 (or the pseudogene TRBV3-2), the J gene TRBJ2-1; TRBD2 aligns across 9 bases. Unmatched junction bases numbered 13, after V lost 3 bases and J lost 7 bases. This CDR3 has 17 amino acids. CDR1 and CDR2 (germline): LGHDT, YNNKEL (reference sequence). This CDR3 is CASSHPPGGGGANEQFF. The CDR3 coding sequence is TGTGCCAGCAGCCACCCTCCCGGGGGCGGGGGGGCAAATGAGCAGTTCTTC.

The chain is built from TRBV5-4 and TRBJ2-3; 11 bases align to TRBD1. Trimming cost V 3 bases and J 3 bases; bases outside gene matches: 6. The CDR3 contains 16 residues. The germline CDR1 and CDR2 sequences are SGHNT and YYREEE (reference sequence). This chain's CDR3 is CASSSARDRGTDTQYF. The DNA of the CDR3 is TGTGCCAGCAGCTCGGCCCGGGACAGGGGGACAGATACGCAGTATTTT.

The chain uses TRBV18 and TRBJ1-2; tentative D call: TRBD1 (5 bases). This CDR3 is 16 amino acids long. Between the trimmed V and J ends, which lost 3 bases and 2 bases, there was a span of 16 bases. Germline V lookup: CDR1 KGHSH, CDR2 LQKENI. This CDR3 is CASSPAREVRNYGYTF. CDR3 sequence (DNA): TGTGCCAGCTCACCGGCCAGGGAAGTCCGGAACTATGGCTACACCTTC.

This clone showed up just once. The genes are TRBV3-1 (or the pseudogene TRBV3-2) and TRBJ1-1, with D unclear. This CDR3 contains 14 residues. Germline V CDR1 and CDR2: LGHDT, YNNKEL (reference sequence). V lost 10 bases and J lost 4, with 19 bases in between. CDR3 sequence reads: CATGSSDLGTEAFF. The CDR3 DNA is TGTGCCACAGGATCCTCCGACCTGGGCACTGAAGCTTTCTTT.

V and J are TRBV9 and TRBJ1-4, with D unresolved. The CDR3 contains 13 residues. CDR1 SGDLS and CDR2 YYNGEE come from the germline V gene. Trimming shortened V by 4 bases and J by 10 bases, and 14 bases separated the two germline ends. This chain's CDR3 is CASSLAQIGKLFF. CDR3 nucleotide sequence: TGTGCCAGCAGCTTGGCCCAAATTGGAAAACTGTTTTTT.

The genes are TRBV10-3 and TRBJ2-3, with 12 bases identical to TRBD2. The CDR3 runs 17 residues. Trimming cost V 7 bases and J 1 base; bases outside gene matches: 9. From germline, CDR1 is ENHRY and CDR2 SYGVKD. CDR3 region: CAIKASGGAEGTDTQYF. Written as DNA, the CDR3 is TGTGCCATCAAGGCTAGCGGGGGGGCCGAGGGCACAGATACGCAGTATTTT.

The rearrangement links TRBV7-8 to TRBJ1-4; D is unclear. This CDR3 contains 14 residues. Germline CDR1 is SGHVS and CDR2 is FQNEAQ. V lost 4 bases and J 8 bases, leaving 14 bases between the germline ends. CDR3 bases: TGTGCCAGCAGCTATACAAGCGGGTCCGAAAAACTGTTTTTT. This translates into CASSYTSGSEKLFF.